This is a list of T cell receptor beta chains from one sample in a study of T cell clones after liver transplantation. Profiled with immunoSEQ multiplex PCR; TCRdb holds only in-frame clones, not every one. The sample shows tens of thousands of clones, roughly 70% of them seen only once. The source was CD4+ T cells from blood, collected at the 22-month timepoint. The receptors were gathered from a human patient who received a liver transplant. The T cells may partly be graft donor cells. The CDR3 runs from the conserved cysteine through the conserved F or W. The D gene is left open where the match is weak. Clone size is stated in some rows and not others, as once, few, many or a class when expanded.

size,J,V,D,CDR3,DNA
.,TRBJ2-3,TRBV19,.,CASNHRREFTDTQYF,TGTGCCAGTAACCACCGCCGAGAATTCACAGATACGCAGTATTTT
once,TRBJ2-7,TRBV10-3,TRBD1,CAISDGTGTFREYF,TGTGCCATCAGTGACGGGACAGGGACCTTCCGTGAGTACTTC
.,TRBJ1-1,TRBV29-1,.,CSGVRALDTEAFF,TGCAGCGGGGTCCGGGCCCTTGACACTGAAGCTTTCTTT
once,TRBJ1-2,TRBV7-9,.,CASSLGQSYGYTF,TGTGCCAGCAGCTTAGGACAGTCCTATGGCTACACCTTC
.,TRBJ1-2,TRBV18,TRBD1,CASSPEGQANYGYTF,TGTGCCAGCTCGCCGGAAGGACAGGCGAACTATGGCTACACCTTC
.,TRBJ2-5,TRBV11-3,TRBD2,CASSLGQAPSGQETQYF,TGTGCCAGCAGCTTAGGCCAGGCGCCTAGCGGCCAAGAGACCCAGTACTTC
.,TRBJ1-5,TRBV6-5,TRBD1,CASSRTGVNQPQHF,TGTGCCAGCAGTCGGACAGGGGTAAATCAGCCCCAGCATTTT
few,TRBJ1-5,TRBV5-6,.,CASSLSNQPQHF,TGTGCCAGCAGCTTGAGCAATCAGCCCCAGCATTTT
.,TRBJ2-2,TRBV6-1,TRBD1,CASSETGGTNTGELFF,TGTGCCAGCAGTGAAACAGGGGGTACGAACACCGGGGAGCTGTTTTTT
once,TRBJ2-1,TRBV4-1,.,CASSPTPGRTDYNEQFF,TGCGCCAGCAGCCCTACCCCGGGGAGGACAGACTACAATGAGCAGTTCTTC
.,TRBJ1-2,TRBV2,.,CASRLKLQGNGYTF,TGTGCCAGCAGACTCAAATTACAGGGAAACGGCTACACCTTC
.,TRBJ1-2,TRBV6-5,.,CASSRSGTYLYGYTF,TGTGCCAGCAGCCGTTCGGGAACGTACCTCTATGGCTACACCTTC
few,TRBJ1-1,TRBV9,TRBD1,CASSPDRDQLTEAFF,TGTGCCAGCAGCCCCGACAGGGATCAACTCACTGAAGCTTTCTTT
.,TRBJ2-7,TRBV7-8,TRBD2,CASSSSGGYSYEQYF,TGTGCCAGCAGCTCGAGCGGGGGATACTCCTACGAGCAGTACTTC
few,TRBJ2-7,TRBV10-1,.,CASSEPSDEQYF,TGCGCCAGCAGTGAACCCTCCGACGAGCAGTACTTC
few,TRBJ2-5,TRBV15,TRBD1,CATSRGDRGVQETQYF,TGTGCCACCAGCAGAGGGGACAGGGGCGTCCAAGAGACCCAGTACTTC
.,TRBJ2-5,TRBV18,.,CASSREFGRTETQYF,TGTGCCAGCTCACGGGAGTTTGGCAGAACAGAGACCCAGTACTTC
few,TRBJ2-2,TRBV15,.,CATSRASDTGELFF,TGTGCCACCAGCAGAGCATCGGACACCGGGGAGCTGTTTTTT
.,TRBJ1-5,TRBV2,.,CASSFRGNQPQHF,TGTGCCAGCAGTTTTAGAGGCAATCAGCCCCAGCATTTT
.,TRBJ2-1,TRBV5-1,TRBD1,CASSLEPTGVSSYNEQFF,TGCGCCAGCAGCTTGGAACCGACAGGGGTGTCCTCCTACAATGAGCAGTTCTTC
.,TRBJ1-2,TRBV7-9,TRBD1,CASSFQGVRGSDGYTF,TGTGCCAGCAGCTTTCAGGGAGTCAGGGGGAGCGATGGCTACACCTTC
.,TRBJ1-2,TRBV21-1,.,CASPSGGGDTNYGYTF,TGTGCCAGCCCCTCGGGGGGGGGAGATACTAACTATGGCTACACCTTC
.,TRBJ2-3,TRBV6-5,.,CASTTGRRDTQYF,TGTGCCAGCACCACCGGACGGAGGGATACGCAGTATTTT
few,TRBJ2-1,TRBV7-2,.,CASSLAKAGEQFF,TGTGCCAGCAGCTTAGCAAAAGCTGGCGAGCAGTTCTTC
.,TRBJ2-1,TRBV6-6,.,CASSYRDLYNEQFF,TGTGCCAGCAGTTACAGGGATCTCTACAATGAGCAGTTCTTC
.,TRBJ2-7,TRBV5-6,.,CASSFGTAILPSYEQYF,TGTGCCAGCAGCTTTGGGACTGCGATTCTCCCCTCCTACGAGCAGTACTTC
.,TRBJ2-5,TRBV18,TRBD2,CASSFGLAGEETQYF,TGTGCCAGCTCGTTCGGACTAGCGGGGGAAGAGACCCAGTACTTC
.,TRBJ1-3,TRBV29-1,TRBD1,CSVEADRGGNTIYF,TGCAGCGTTGAAGCGGACAGGGGTGGAAACACCATATATTTT
.,TRBJ1-1,TRBV5-4,TRBD1,CASSLETGGVTEAFF,TGTGCCAGCAGCTTGGAGACAGGGGGAGTCACTGAAGCTTTCTTT
.,TRBJ2-1,TRBV6-5,.,CASSQGSSYNEQFF,TGTGCCAGCAGTCAGGGGAGCTCCTACAATGAGCAGTTCTTC
.,TRBJ1-2,TRBV30,.,CAWNVMGRHYGYTF,TGTGCCTGGAATGTGATGGGACGGCACTATGGCTACACCTTC
.,TRBJ2-5,TRBV7-2,TRBD1,CASSSGQQETQYF,TGTGCCAGCAGCTCGGGACAGCAAGAGACCCAGTACTTC
.,TRBJ1-4,TRBV27,TRBD1,CASRRGDRDEKLFF,TGTGCCAGCCGTCGAGGGGACAGGGATGAAAAACTGTTTTTT
few,TRBJ1-6,TRBV6-1,.,CASSEEGSHSSSYNSPLHF,TGTGCCAGCAGTGAAGAAGGGAGTCACTCGAGCTCCTATAATTCACCCCTCCACTTT
.,TRBJ2-1,TRBV7-3,TRBD2,CASSAGTSGGGYNEQFF,TGTGCCAGCAGCGCAGGGACTAGCGGGGGAGGTTACAATGAGCAGTTCTTC
.,TRBJ2-3,TRBV2,.,CASRGRLMGATDTQYF,TGTGCCAGCAGGGGAAGACTAATGGGTGCTACAGATACGCAGTATTTT
.,TRBJ1-5,TRBV19,.,CASSIVRDGQPQHF,TGTGCCAGTAGTATAGTTAGGGATGGACAGCCCCAGCATTTT
.,TRBJ1-6,TRBV30,.,CAWRIQRGVSSYNSPLHF,TGTGCCTGGAGGATACAGAGGGGCGTCAGCTCCTATAATTCACCCCTCCACTTT
.,TRBJ2-7,TRBV9,TRBD2,CASSVGEGSEQYF,TGTGCCAGCAGCGTAGGGGAGGGGTCCGAGCAGTACTTC
medium-sized,TRBJ1-6,TRBV9,.,CASSGGGESPLHF,TGTGCCAGCAGCGGAGGCGGGGAGTCACCCCTCCACTTT
.,TRBJ1-5,TRBV5-1,.,CASSLDRGENQPQHF,TGCGCCAGCAGCTTGGATCGGGGCGAGAATCAGCCCCAGCATTTT
.,TRBJ2-5,TRBV30,.,CAWSAGGRETQYF,TGTGCCTGGAGTGCCGGAGGGCGGGAGACCCAGTACTTC
.,TRBJ2-7,TRBV7-2,.,CASSQRGLSSYEQYF,TGTGCCAGCAGCCAAAGGGGACTGTCCTCCTACGAGCAGTACTTC
.,TRBJ2-3,TRBV11-3,.,CASSLSATDTQYF,TGTGCCAGCAGCTTAAGCGCCACAGATACGCAGTATTTT
.,TRBJ1-2,TRBV2,.,CASSEAGRNGYTF,TGTGCCAGCAGTGAGGCAGGGAGGAATGGCTACACCTTC
.,TRBJ1-1,TRBV7-3,TRBD1,CASSSEGAPNTEAFF,TGTGCCAGCAGCTCCGAGGGGGCCCCGAACACTGAAGCTTTCTTT
.,TRBJ2-1,TRBV4-2,TRBD2,CASSQDPRGGLNNEQFF,TGTGCCAGCAGCCAAGATCCTCGGGGGGGACTAAACAATGAGCAGTTCTTC